These 18 T cell receptor beta chains were sequenced from one sample in a study of spatial heterogeneity in lung cancer. From the 5' RACE reads, TCRdb called clonotypes with MiXCR, one entry per CDR3 protein. This table has about 42,000 distinct CDR3 sequences, 6% to 7% appearing once. This sample's time point: sample taken at primary tumor resection. The authors sequenced whole RNA from tumor, nontumor lung or frozen PBMC without sorting. The specimen was PBMCs, collected at surgery. These receptors were taken from a female donor with early-stage non-small cell lung cancer.

The CDR3 sequence is CASSHPGGVTEAFF. The CDR3, as DNA: TGTGCCAGCAGCCACCCAGGGGGGGTCACTGAAGCTTTCTTT. The chain is built from TRBV7-2 and TRBJ1-1, with TRBD1 matching over 7 bases. The CDR3 runs to 14 residues. Germline V gene data show CDR1 as SGHTA and CDR2 as FQGNSA. V trimming: 5 bases; J trimming: 4 bases; junction bases outside the gene matches: 7. The whole variable domain, filled in from reference TRBV7-2 and TRBJ1-1, reads GAGVSQSPSNKVTEKGKDVELRCDPISGHTALYWYRQSLGQGLEFLIYFQGNSAPDKSGLPSDRFSAERTGGSVSTLTIQRTQQEDSAVYLCASSHPGGVTEAFFGQGTRLTVV.

This clonotype was seen ten or more times. The rearrangement joins TRBV7-2 to TRBJ2-3; tentatively, D is TRBD2 (6 bases). The V and J ends lost 5 bases and 2 bases respectively, with 14 bases between them. Looked up from germline, CDR1 is SGHTA and CDR2 is FQGNSA. The CDR3 extends over 15 amino acids. The CDR3 region has the DNA TGTGCCAGCAGCAGATGGGGACTTGACACAGATACGCAGTATTTT. Translating it yields CASSRWGLDTDTQYF.

This clonotype was counted many times. The chain employs TRBV7-9 and TRBJ1-2, with 9 bases that match TRBD1. The length of the CDR3 is 14 residues. Trimming cost V 5 bases and J 4 bases; bases outside gene matches: 5. The germline V gene encodes CDR1 SEHNR and CDR2 FQNEAQ (reference sequence). The CDR3 bases are TGTGCCAGCAGCCCGTGGACAGGGGTCTATGGCTACACCTTC. Encoded protein: CASSPWTGVYGYTF.

This clonotype has more than one count but fewer than ten. The chain joins TRBV28 to TRBJ1-2; no definite D call. Looked up from germline, CDR1 is MDHEN and CDR2 is SYDVKM. V was clipped by 4 bases and J by 4 bases, with 4 bases between them. The CDR3 is 11 residues long. The CDR3 region has the DNA TGTGCCAGCAGTTCCATCTATGGCTACACCTTC. The encoded protein is CASSSIYGYTF.

The V and J genes are TRBV4-1 and TRBJ1-3; TRBD1 agrees at 8 bases. The V gene end was trimmed by 3 bases and the J gene end by 5 bases; junction bases not matched to a gene: 12. Germline V gives CDR1 MGHRA, CDR2 YSYEKL. CDR3 length: 17 residues. The CDR3 sequence is CASSHDWGQVGRNTIYF. CDR3 DNA sequence: TGCGCCAGCAGCCACGATTGGGGACAGGTCGGAAGAAACACCATATATTTT.

This clonotype was seen a few times. The chain employs TRBV20-1 and TRBJ1-6; 7 nucleotides align to TRBD1. CDR3 size: 15 residues. Per germline, CDR1 DFQATT and CDR2 SNEGSKA (reference sequence). J was trimmed by 2 bases and V by 3 bases; bases with no gene match: 4. The CDR3 DNA follows: TGCAGTGCTAGGCCTACAGGGGCCTATAATTCACCCCTCCACTTT. This codes for CSARPTGAYNSPLHF.

This clonotype came up many times. The V and J genes are TRBV2 and TRBJ2-3; D unclear. V gave up 1 base and J gave up 9 bases, with 17 bases separating them. Germline V gives CDR1 SNHLY, CDR2 FYNNEI. The CDR3 consists of 15 residues. The CDR3 sequence is CASSEGPAEPGTQYF. The CDR3 DNA reads TGTGCCAGCAGTGAAGGACCCGCTGAGCCCGGGACGCAGTATTTT. The full variable domain, in which reference TRBV2 and TRBJ2-3 provide the parts outside the CDR3, is EPEVTQTPSHQVTQMGQEVILRCVPISNHLYFYWYRQILGQKVEFLVSFYNNEISEKSEIFDDQFSVERPDGSNFTLKIRSTKLEDSAMYFCASSEGPAEPGTQYFGPGTRLTVL.

This clonotype was seen repeatedly, ten times or more. The J gene is TRBJ2-5, the V gene TRBV21-1; the listed D gene, TRBD1, was not tested against the DNA. TRBV21-1 is assigned pseudogene status. The CDR3 has 19 amino acids. CDR3 nucleotides: TGTGCCAGCAGCAAAGAGAGAGGAGCGCAAACAGGATACCAAGAGACCCAGTACTTC. Its translation: CASSKERGAQTGYQETQYF.

Only a few counts were recorded for this clonotype. J is TRBJ1-3 and V is TRBV4-3; D not certain. The V end lost 0 bases, the J end lost 0 bases, and 9 bases lay between the germline ends. From germline, CDR1 is LGHNA and CDR2 YSLEER. The CDR3 sequence is 16 residues long. CDR3 loop: CASSQDPAYSGNTIYF. Written as DNA, the CDR3 is TGCGCCAGCAGCCAAGATCCGGCCTACTCTGGAAACACCATATATTTT.

Details on this clonotype: Compared with germline, one end of the junction differs, possibly owing to a read error. The chain joins TRBV18 to TRBJ1-5, with D perhaps TRBD1 (5 bases). Germline loops: CDR1 KGHSH, CDR2 LQKENI. The CDR3 length is 19 residues. CDR3 protein: CASSPFRSGAQGNNQPRHF. For the CDR3, the DNA is TGTGCCAGCTCACCGTTCCGCTCTGGGGCCCAGGGAAACAATCAGCCCCGGCATTTT.

The chain is built from TRBV6-5 and TRBJ2-5; D is perhaps TRBD1 (6 bases). Germline CDR1 reads MNHEY; CDR2 reads SVGAGI. This CDR3 is 15 amino acids long. The V end lost 4 bases, the J end lost 2 bases, and 14 bases lay between the germline ends. The CDR3 loop is CASSLSGTTQETQYF. CDR3 bases: TGTGCCAGCAGTTTATCCGGGACAACACAAGAGACCCAGTACTTC.

This clonotype was found many times. The chain is built from TRBV3-1 and TRBJ1-1; D is ambiguous. Germline V gene sequence: CDR1 LGHDT, CDR2 YNNKEL (reference sequence). The length of the CDR3 is 13 residues. Trimming shortened V by 3 bases and J by 4 bases, and 9 bases separated the two germline ends. In DNA, the CDR3 is TGTGCCAGCAGCCAGCCCGGGCTCACTGAAGCTTTCTTT. Amino acid sequence: CASSQPGLTEAFF. Full variable domain (outside the CDR3, taken from reference TRBV3-1 and TRBJ1-1): DTAVSQTPKYLVTQMGNDKSIKCEQNLGHDTMYWYKQDSKKFLKIMFSYNNKELIINETVPNRFSPKSPDKAHLNLHINSLELGDSAVYFCASSQPGLTEAFFGQGTRLTVV.

This clonotype occurred many times. This chain links TRBV5-1 with TRBJ1-2; D is uncertain. The CDR3 runs 15 residues. Between the trimmed V and J ends, which lost 4 bases and 2 bases, there was a span of 15 bases. Germline V gene lookup returns CDR1 SGHRS and CDR2 YFSETQ. DNA of the CDR3: TGCGCCAGCAGCCCCGACTCAGGACTAAACTATGGCTACACCTTC. Its protein is CASSPDSGLNYGYTF.

The chain links TRBV13 to TRBJ2-2; 11 positions agree with TRBD1. From germline, CDR1 is PRHDT and CDR2 FYEKMQ (reference sequence). The length of the CDR3 is 17 residues. V was pared by 0 bases and J by 7 bases, with 7 bases of the junction left unmatched. The CDR3 DNA reads TGTGCCAGCAGCTTAGGCCCGGGACAGGGGGAAGGCGGGGAGCTGTTTTTT. Translating gives CASSLGPGQGEGGELFF.

The CDR3 DNA reads as TGTGCCAGCAGCTTCGAAGGGAGAAACAGCTACACCTTC. The encoded protein is CASSFEGRNSYTF. The chain combines TRBV7-2 with TRBJ1-2; D is uncertain. In germline, CDR1 is SGHTA, CDR2 FQGNSA. Deletions cut 3 bases from V and 9 bases from J, with 14 bases between. The CDR3 is 13 amino acids.

In its sample, this clonotype was seen many times. The J gene is TRBJ2-7, the V gene TRBV11-2; the match to TRBD1 covers 8 bases. CDR3 length equals 15 residues. V trimming: 2 bases; J trimming: 2 bases; junction bases outside the gene matches: 5. Per germline, CDR1 SGHAT and CDR2 FQNNGV. CDR3: CASSLNSQGAYEQYF. The CDR3 DNA reads as TGTGCCAGCAGCTTAAATTCACAGGGGGCCTACGAGCAGTACTTC.

This rearrangement joins TRBV5-1 to TRBJ2-7, with 10 bases lining up with TRBD1. From germline, CDR1 is SGHRS and CDR2 YFSETQ. The CDR3 is 14 amino acids. V lost 7 bases to trimming and J lost 4 bases; unmatched junction nucleotides: 8. The CDR3 spells CASGSGTGDYEQYF. CDR3 nucleotide sequence: TGCGCCAGCGGCTCCGGGACAGGGGATTACGAGCAGTACTTC.

This clonotype was observed many times. V usage is TRBV20-1 and J usage is TRBJ2-1, with 8 bases that match TRBD1. Germline values: CDR1 DFQATT, CDR2 SNEGSKA (reference sequence). This CDR3 has 14 amino acids. V shed 5 bases, J shed 6 bases, and the junction held 9 bases outside the gene matches. The CDR3 DNA sequence: TGCAGTGCTCCCCTATCAGACAGGGGCAATGAGCAGTTCTTC. Its translation: CSAPLSDRGNEQFF.